These 12 T cell receptor beta chains were sequenced from one sample in a study of blood T cell repertoires in COVID-19. The data were produced by immunoSEQ multiplex PCR, yet TCRdb's version contains in-frame clones alone and is incomplete. The sample lists 190,000 or so clones, roughly 89% occurring once. Material: peripheral blood. These receptors came from a woman younger than 30 who had recovered from COVID-19.

This clone was observed once. The V gene is TRBV6-5, the J gene TRBJ2-1, with TRBD2 identical over 9 bases. The ends lost 7 bases at V and 6 bases at J; junction bases unmatched: 10. Germline V gene data show CDR1 as MNHEY and CDR2 as SVGAGI. The CDR3 has 15 residues. The CDR3 coding sequence is TGTGCCAGCAACGTAGCGGGAGATGCCTCCAATGAGCAGTTCTTC. Amino acids: CASNVAGDASNEQFF.

This chain connects TRBV7-2 to TRBJ2-3; 9 nucleotides line up with TRBD2. This CDR3 region has 16 residues. The ends lost 5 bases at V and 4 bases at J; junction bases unmatched: 10. Germline CDR1 is SGHTA and CDR2 is FQGNSA. CDR3 residues: CASSPPGLAGSDTQYF. DNA for the CDR3: TGTGCCAGCAGCCCCCCCGGGCTAGCGGGATCAGATACGCAGTATTTT.

V and J are TRBV24-1 and TRBJ2-7; 9 bases line up with TRBD1. Germline CDR1 is KGHDR and CDR2 is SFDVKD. The ends lost 4 bases at V and 5 bases at J; junction bases unmatched: 5. The CDR3 loop spans 14 amino acids. The CDR3, as DNA: TGTGCCACCAGTGACCCTGACAGGGGGAACGAGCAGTACTTC. Encoded protein: CATSDPDRGNEQYF.

The chain combines TRBV11-2 with TRBJ1-1; D remains ambiguous. Per germline, CDR1 SGHAT and CDR2 FQNNGV. This CDR3 is 13 amino acids long. V was trimmed by 5 bases and J by 4 bases, leaving 11 bases between them. The CDR3 bases are TGTGCCAGCAGCCCCCAGCGGGGCACTGAAGCTTTCTTT. It is translated as CASSPQRGTEAFF.

The rearrangement uses TRBV4-1 and TRBJ2-3; 10 nucleotides match TRBD2. V gave up 4 bases and J gave up 4 bases; unmatched junction bases: 8. In germline, CDR1 is MGHRA, CDR2 YSYEKL. CDR3 length: 16 amino acids. The CDR3 bases are TGCGCCAGCAGCCTAGTCGGGCTAGCGGGAGCAGATACGCAGTATTTT. Residues: CASSLVGLAGADTQYF.

The chain joins TRBV19 to TRBJ2-3, with D tentatively TRBD2 (6 bases). The CDR3 has 17 residues. The germline V and J ends were trimmed by 5 bases and 1 base, with 19 bases remaining between them. Looked up from germline, CDR1 is LNHDA and CDR2 is SQIVND (reference sequence). CDR3 coding DNA: TGTGCCAGTAGTCCCCGGGAGATCCGAATCGGCACAGATACGCAGTATTTT. Its protein product is CASSPREIRIGTDTQYF.

The chain carries TRBV5-1 and TRBJ1-4, with D perhaps matching TRBD1 (6 bases). The CDR3 runs 15 residues. CDR1 is SGHRS and CDR2 is YFSETQ in the germline V gene. Trimming left V 3 bases short and J 2 bases short, with 11 bases between. The CDR3 loop reads CASSSGASTNEKLFF. The CDR3 nucleotides read TGCGCCAGCAGCTCAGGGGCTTCGACTAATGAAAAACTGTTTTTT.

This chain connects TRBV11-1 to TRBJ2-3; tentatively, D is TRBD1 (7 bases). V shed 5 bases and J shed 5 bases, with 17 bases lying between them. In germline, CDR1 is SGHAT, CDR2 FQDESV (reference sequence). The CDR3 is made up of 15 amino acids. CDR3 sequence reads: CASSDGQVGGDTQYF. The DNA for the CDR3 is TGTGCCAGCAGCGACGGACAGGTCGGGGGAGATACGCAGTATTTT.

The table lists this clone with a few counts. The V and J genes are TRBV19 and TRBJ2-1; D is possibly TRBD1 (6 bases). Trimming removed 9 bases from V and 6 bases from J, with 18 bases in between. Germline CDR1 is LNHDA and CDR2 is SQIVND (reference sequence). This CDR3 comprises 14 residues. The CDR3 sequence is CASQPTGLSNEQFF. CDR3 nucleotides: TGTGCCAGCCAGCCTACAGGGCTCTCCAATGAGCAGTTCTTC. The full variable domain, with the rest looked up from reference TRBV19 and TRBJ2-1, is DGGITQSPKYLFRKEGQNVTLSCEQNLNHDAMYWYRQDPGQGLRLIYYSQIVNDFQKGDIAEGYSVSREKKESFPLTVTSAQKNPTAFYLCASQPTGLSNEQFFGPGTRLTVL.

This clone was seen a handful of times. The V gene is TRBV12-3 or TRBV12-4, the J gene TRBJ1-1; 10 bases are a match to TRBD1. Losses at the gene ends were 10 bases for V and 4 bases for J; bases not matched to a gene: 3. This CDR3 is 12 amino acids long. CDR3 nucleotides: TGTGCCACCTGGACAGGGGGCACTGAAGCTTTCTTT. Translation: CATWTGGTEAFF.

The chain links TRBV7-6 to TRBJ2-7, with 10 bases identical to TRBD1. CDR1 and CDR2 (germline): SGHVS, FNYEAQ. V shed 4 bases and J 2 bases; nucleotides not matched to a gene: 5. The CDR3 spans 15 residues. The CDR3 DNA reads TGTGCCAGCAGCTACGGACAGGGGGAGACCTACGAGCAGTACTTC. Translated: CASSYGQGETYEQYF.

This rearrangement joins TRBV6-1 to TRBJ2-3; the D is unclear. The V end lost 2 bases, the J end lost 0 bases, and 12 bases lay between the germline ends. CDR1 and CDR2 (germline): MNHNS, SASEGT. This CDR3 has 16 amino acids. CDR3 nucleotides: TGTGCCAGCAGTGAACTGATGGGCAGTAGCACAGATACGCAGTATTTT. It yields the protein CASSELMGSSTDTQYF.